The 26 T cell receptor beta chains presented below share a single source sample, sequenced in a study of T cells expressing NK-cell markers. With the 5' RACE reads reprocessed, TCRdb shows one record per CDR3 protein and no DNA. The sample includes approximately 550,000 distinct CDR3 sequences. The sample taken for sequencing was blood T cells: a sorted CD56 or NKG2C T cell subset, CD4+ or CD8+ T cells, or bulk PBMC T cells (not recorded which). These receptors were collected from a man in his late teens or twenties in good health.

The chain has TRBV7-9 and TRBJ2-2. CDR3 length: 12 residues. Germline CDR1 and CDR2: SEHNR and FQNEAQ (reference sequence). CDR3 residues: CASAWRIGELFF.

The chain links TRBV20-1 to TRBJ1-5; as DNA is missing, the TRBD1 call by TCRdb cannot be tested. CDR1 DFQATT and CDR2 SNEGSKA come from the germline V gene (reference sequence). The CDR3 length is 16 residues. CDR3 protein: CSARENGALRNQPQHF.

The genes are TRBV6-1 and TRBJ2-7; TCRdb's D call of TRBD1 is untestable without DNA. This CDR3 contains 12 residues. Germline assignment: CDR1 MNHNS and CDR2 SASEGT. The chain's CDR3 is CASGAVMNEQYF.

This chain connects TRBV10-3 to TRBJ2-2; TCRdb's D call, TRBD2, is unchecked because there is no DNA. Germline V gives CDR1 ENHRY, CDR2 SYGVKD. The length of the CDR3 is 13 residues. The CDR3 here is CAINEGLGGELFF.

The gene calls are TRBV21-1 and TRBJ2-7; the D call from TCRdb, TRBD1, cannot be confirmed without DNA. TRBV21-1 corresponds to a pseudogene. There are 13 residues in the CDR3. The CDR3 region is CASRDRRPYEQYF.

The V gene is TRBV21-1, the J gene TRBJ2-1; TCRdb returns TRBD1, unconfirmable since there is no DNA. TRBV21-1 is designated a pseudogene. The CDR3 is made up of 14 amino acids. The CDR3 here is CASTAPSAYNRGFF.

This rearrangement joins TRBV24-1 to TRBJ2-1. The CDR3 length is 15 residues. Germline values: CDR1 KGHDR, CDR2 SFDVKD. The chain's CDR3 is CATSGQPSSYNEQFF.

This sequence joins TRBV27 and TRBJ2-6; TCRdb gives TRBD1 as the D gene, but with no DNA this cannot be confirmed. Looked up from germline, CDR1 is MNHEY and CDR2 is SMNVEV (reference sequence). This CDR3 region has 16 residues. This chain's CDR3 is CASSAYRGSGANVLTF.

The rearrangement joins TRBV5-1 to TRBJ1-2; checking the TCRdb D call of TRBD1 is not possible without DNA. The CDR3 sequence is 14 residues long. Germline CDR1 is SGHRS and CDR2 is YFSETQ. CDR3 residues: CASSLAQGDNGYTF.

The rearrangement links TRBV20-1 to TRBJ2-2. This CDR3 is built from 12 residues. The germline CDR1 and CDR2 sequences are DFQATT and SNEGSKA (reference sequence). The CDR3 sequence: CSVDRRGGELFF.

The rearrangement joins TRBV12-3 or TRBV12-4 to TRBJ1-5. The CDR3 loop spans 13 amino acids. The CDR3 spells CASSATVLQPQHF.

V usage is TRBV12-2 and J usage is TRBJ1-2; TCRdb picks TRBD1, but there is no DNA to check that call. TRBV12-2 constitutes a pseudogene. The CDR3 consists of 17 residues. Here the CDR3 reads CARLEGQGGQDNYGYTF.

This sequence joins TRBV7-9 and TRBJ1-2. CDR3 size: 15 residues. Germline CDR1 is SEHNR and CDR2 is FQNEAQ (reference sequence). CDR3 amino acids: CASSTYQGGNYGYTF.

V usage is TRBV30 and J usage is TRBJ2-5. CDR1 and CDR2 (germline): GTSNPN, SVGIG (reference sequence). The length of the CDR3 is 12 residues. CDR3 region: CAWFALGETQYF.

The chain has TRBV7-7 and TRBJ2-1. The CDR3 sequence is 13 residues long. The V gene's germline CDR1 is SSHAT and CDR2 FNYEAQ (reference sequence). The CDR3 loop reads CASSFSISNEQFF.

V and J are TRBV7-9 and TRBJ1-1. Germline V gives CDR1 SEHNR, CDR2 FQNEAQ (reference sequence). This CDR3 is built from 13 residues. The CDR3 sequence: CASSLAVGKGAFF.

The chain is built from TRBV12-3 or TRBV12-4 and TRBJ2-3; the D gene TCRdb calls, TRBD1, cannot be checked with no DNA. The CDR3 has 18 residues. This CDR3 is CASSPLRLAGTHTDTQYF.

The J gene is TRBJ1-4, the V gene TRBV2. Germline assignment: CDR1 SNHLY and CDR2 FYNNEI. The CDR3 sequence is 15 residues long. CDR3 region: CASSEFGEVSEKLFF. Full variable domain (outside the CDR3, taken from reference TRBV2 and TRBJ1-4): EPEVTQTPSHQVTQMGQEVILRCVPISNHLYFYWYRQILGQKVEFLVSFYNNEISEKSEIFDDQFSVERPDGSNFTLKIRSTKLEDSAMYFCASSEFGEVSEKLFFGSGTQLSVL.

The chain couples TRBV6-5 to TRBJ1-4; checking the TCRdb D call of TRBD1 is not possible without DNA. Germline values: CDR1 MNHEY, CDR2 SVGAGI. The CDR3 loop spans 14 amino acids. This chain's CDR3 is CASSPGGDNEKLFF.

The rearrangement links TRBV5-5 to TRBJ1-5. CDR1 SGHKS and CDR2 YYEKEE come from the germline V gene (reference sequence). This CDR3 contains 15 residues. CDR3: CASSLDPGVGQPQHF.

V and J are TRBV5-5 and TRBJ1-1. The CDR3 is 12 amino acids. Germline CDR1 is SGHKS and CDR2 is YYEKEE (reference sequence). CDR3 amino acids: CASGRQNTEAFF.

The chain carries TRBV29-1 and TRBJ2-2; TCRdb calls TRBD2, which cannot be checked without DNA. Germline V gene data show CDR1 as SQVTM and CDR2 as ANQGSEA. The CDR3 has 13 amino acids. The CDR3 reads CSVQEVGPGELFF.

The gene calls are TRBV5-1 and TRBJ2-1. Germline-derived CDR1 and CDR2 are SGHRS and YFSETQ. The CDR3 covers 13 residues. CDR3 residues: CASTSLTLGEQFF.

The chain has TRBV12-3 or TRBV12-4 and TRBJ1-1. The CDR3 loop spans 14 amino acids. CDR3 in amino acids: CASNAGVKNTEAFF.

The chain employs TRBV2 and TRBJ2-1; TCRdb lists TRBD2, though no DNA is available to test this call. The CDR3 consists of 15 residues. Germline V gene sequence: CDR1 SNHLY, CDR2 FYNNEI. The CDR3 spells CARRPSGLKGNEQFF.

The V gene is TRBV3-1, the J gene TRBJ2-2; TCRdb's D call, TRBD2, is unchecked because there is no DNA. CDR3 size: 17 residues. The germline CDR1 and CDR2 sequences are LGHDT and YNNKEL (reference sequence). The CDR3 is CASSQDQLAGMAGELFF.